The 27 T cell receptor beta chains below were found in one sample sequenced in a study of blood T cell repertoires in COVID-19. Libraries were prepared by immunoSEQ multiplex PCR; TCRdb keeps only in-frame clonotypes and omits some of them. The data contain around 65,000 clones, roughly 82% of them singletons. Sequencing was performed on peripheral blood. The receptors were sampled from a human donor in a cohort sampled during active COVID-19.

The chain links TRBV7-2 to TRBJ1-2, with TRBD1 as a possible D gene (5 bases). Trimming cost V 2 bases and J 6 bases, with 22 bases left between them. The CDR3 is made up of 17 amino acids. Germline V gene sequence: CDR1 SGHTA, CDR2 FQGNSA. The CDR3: CASSLIGRRQKGNGYTF. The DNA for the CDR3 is TGTGCCAGCAGCTTAATAGGACGACGGCAGAAGGGGAATGGCTACACCTTC.

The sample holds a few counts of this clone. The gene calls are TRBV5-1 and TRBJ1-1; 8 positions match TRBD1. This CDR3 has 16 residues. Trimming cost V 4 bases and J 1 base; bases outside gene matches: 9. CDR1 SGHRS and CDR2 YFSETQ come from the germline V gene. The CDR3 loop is CASSRWAGGTNTEAFF. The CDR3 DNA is TGCGCCAGCAGCAGATGGGCAGGGGGCACGAACACTGAAGCTTTCTTT.

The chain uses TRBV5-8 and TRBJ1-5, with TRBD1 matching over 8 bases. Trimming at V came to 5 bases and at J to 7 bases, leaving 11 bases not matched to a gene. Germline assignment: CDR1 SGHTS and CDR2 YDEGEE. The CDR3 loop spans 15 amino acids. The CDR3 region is CASRDGQGRGQPQHF. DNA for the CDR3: TGTGCCAGCAGAGACGGACAGGGAAGGGGGCAGCCCCAGCATTTT.

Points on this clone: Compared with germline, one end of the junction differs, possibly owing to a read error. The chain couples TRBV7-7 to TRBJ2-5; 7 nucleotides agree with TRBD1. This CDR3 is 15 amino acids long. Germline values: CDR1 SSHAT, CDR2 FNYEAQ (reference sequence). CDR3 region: CASSRTTGRGETQYF. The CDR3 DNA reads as TGTGCTAGCAGCCGAACGACAGGGCGTGGAGAGACCCAGTACTTC.

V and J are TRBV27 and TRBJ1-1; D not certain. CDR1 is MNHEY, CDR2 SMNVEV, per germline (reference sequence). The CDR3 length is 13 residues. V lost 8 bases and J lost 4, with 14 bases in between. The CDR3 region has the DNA TGTGCCAGCGCCCCGAGAGGGAGCACTGAAGCTTTCTTT. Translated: CASAPRGSTEAFF.

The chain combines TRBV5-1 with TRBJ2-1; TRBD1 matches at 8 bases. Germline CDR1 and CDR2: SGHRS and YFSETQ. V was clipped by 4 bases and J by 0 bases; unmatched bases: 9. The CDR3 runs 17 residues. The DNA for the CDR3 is TGCGCCAGCAGCCCCCCCAGGACAGGGTTCTCCTACAATGAGCAGTTCTTC. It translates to CASSPPRTGFSYNEQFF.

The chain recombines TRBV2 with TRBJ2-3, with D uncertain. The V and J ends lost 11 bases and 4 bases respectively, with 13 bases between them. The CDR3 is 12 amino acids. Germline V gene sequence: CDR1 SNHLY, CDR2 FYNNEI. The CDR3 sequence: CAGEEDSDTQYF. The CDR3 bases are TGTGCCGGAGAGGAAGATTCAGATACGCAGTATTTT. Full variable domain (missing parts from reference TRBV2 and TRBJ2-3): EPEVTQTPSHQVTQMGQEVILRCVPISNHLYFYWYRQILGQKVEFLVSFYNNEISEKSEIFDDQFSVERPDGSNFTLKIRSTKLEDSAMYFCAGEEDSDTQYFGPGTRLTVL.

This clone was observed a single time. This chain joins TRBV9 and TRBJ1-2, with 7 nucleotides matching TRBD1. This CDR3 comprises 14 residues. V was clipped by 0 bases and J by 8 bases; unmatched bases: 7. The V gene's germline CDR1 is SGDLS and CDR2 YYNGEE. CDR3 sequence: CASSVGVGGVGYTF. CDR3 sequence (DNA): TGTGCCAGCAGCGTAGGAGTAGGGGGCGTAGGCTACACCTTC.

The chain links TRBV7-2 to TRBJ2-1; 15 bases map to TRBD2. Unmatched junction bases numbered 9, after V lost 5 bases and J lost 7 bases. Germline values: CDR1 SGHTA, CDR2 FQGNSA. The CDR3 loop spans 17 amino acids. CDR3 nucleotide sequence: TGTGCCAGCAGCCTAGGACTAGCGGGGGGGCTGATGAATGAGCAGTTCTTC. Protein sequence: CASSLGLAGGLMNEQFF.

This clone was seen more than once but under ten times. The CDR3 coding sequence is TGTGCCAGCAGCTTTGGACATTATAGCAATCAGCCCCAGCATTTT. Translating gives CASSFGHYSNQPQHF. The chain recombines TRBV6-5 with TRBJ1-5; D is possibly TRBD1 (5 bases). V shed 6 bases and J shed 0 bases, with 12 bases lying between them. Germline lookup yields CDR1 MNHEY and CDR2 SVGAGI. The CDR3 spans 15 residues.

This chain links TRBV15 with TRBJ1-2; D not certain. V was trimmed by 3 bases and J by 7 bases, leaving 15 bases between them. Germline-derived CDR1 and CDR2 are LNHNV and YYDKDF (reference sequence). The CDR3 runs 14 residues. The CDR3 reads CATSSGVIVGGYTF. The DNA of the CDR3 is TGTGCCACCAGCAGTGGAGTTATAGTAGGTGGCTACACCTTC.

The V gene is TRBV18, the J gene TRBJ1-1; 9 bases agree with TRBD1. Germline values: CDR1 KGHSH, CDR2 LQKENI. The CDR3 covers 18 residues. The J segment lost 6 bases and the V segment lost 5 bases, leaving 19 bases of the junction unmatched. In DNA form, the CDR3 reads TGTGCCAGCTCAGGGACTTACAGGGGGCGTGGGGCGTTGGCTGAAGCTTTCTTT. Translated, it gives CASSGTYRGRGALAEAFF.

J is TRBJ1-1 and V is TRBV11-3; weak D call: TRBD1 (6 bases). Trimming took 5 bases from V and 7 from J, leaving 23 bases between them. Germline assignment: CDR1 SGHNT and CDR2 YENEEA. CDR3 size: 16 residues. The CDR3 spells CASSPRGGREVGEAFF. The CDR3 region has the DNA TGTGCCAGCAGCCCCAGGGGCGGGCGAGAAGTCGGTGAAGCTTTCTTT.

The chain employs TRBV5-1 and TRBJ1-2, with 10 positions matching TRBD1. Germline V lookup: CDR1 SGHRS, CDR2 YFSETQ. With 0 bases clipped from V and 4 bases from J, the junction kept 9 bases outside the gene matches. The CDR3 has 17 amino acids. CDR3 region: CASSLVRQGALFYGYTF. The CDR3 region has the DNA TGCGCCAGCAGCTTGGTGCGACAGGGGGCCCTATTCTATGGCTACACCTTC.

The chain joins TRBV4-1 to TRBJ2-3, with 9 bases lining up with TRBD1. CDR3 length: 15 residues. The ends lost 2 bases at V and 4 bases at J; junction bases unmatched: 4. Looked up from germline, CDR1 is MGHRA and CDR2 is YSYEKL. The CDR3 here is CASSQLQGASDTQYF. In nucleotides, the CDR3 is TGCGCCAGCAGCCAACTACAGGGGGCGTCAGATACGCAGTATTTT.

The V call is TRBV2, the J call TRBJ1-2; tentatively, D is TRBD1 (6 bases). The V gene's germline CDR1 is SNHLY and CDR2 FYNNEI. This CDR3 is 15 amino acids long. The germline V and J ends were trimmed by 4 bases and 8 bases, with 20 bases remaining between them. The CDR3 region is CASSAIQGVYGGYTF. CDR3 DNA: TGTGCCAGCAGTGCCATACAGGGCGTCTATGGGGGCTACACCTTC.

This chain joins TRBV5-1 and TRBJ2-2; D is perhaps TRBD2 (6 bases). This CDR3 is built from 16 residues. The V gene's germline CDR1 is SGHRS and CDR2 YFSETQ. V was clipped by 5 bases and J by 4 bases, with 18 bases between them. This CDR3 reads CASRTYAGTSTGELFF. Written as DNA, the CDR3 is TGCGCCAGCAGAACCTATGCGGGGACCTCCACCGGGGAGCTGTTTTTT.

CDR3 protein: CASGTGLERNQPQHF. For the CDR3, the DNA is TGTGCCAGCGGAACAGGGCTTGAGCGCAATCAGCCCCAGCATTTT. The gene calls are TRBV9 and TRBJ1-5, with D tentatively TRBD1 (6 bases). The CDR3 runs 15 residues. The germline V gene encodes CDR1 SGDLS and CDR2 YYNGEE. Trimming removed 7 bases at V and 2 bases at J, with 16 bases between.

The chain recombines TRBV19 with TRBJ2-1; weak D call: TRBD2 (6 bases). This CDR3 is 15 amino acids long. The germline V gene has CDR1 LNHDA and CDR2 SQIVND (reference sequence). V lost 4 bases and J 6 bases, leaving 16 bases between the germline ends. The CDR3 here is CASSTEGTFSNEQFF. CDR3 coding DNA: TGTGCCAGTAGTACCGAAGGGACTTTTTCCAATGAGCAGTTCTTC.

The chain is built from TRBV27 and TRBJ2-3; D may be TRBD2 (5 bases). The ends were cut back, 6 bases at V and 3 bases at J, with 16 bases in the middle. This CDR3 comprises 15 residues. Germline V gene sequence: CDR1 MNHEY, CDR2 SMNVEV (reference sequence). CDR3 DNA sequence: TGTGCCAGCAGCCTACTAGAAGGTCGGACAGATACGCAGTATTTT. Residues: CASSLLEGRTDTQYF.

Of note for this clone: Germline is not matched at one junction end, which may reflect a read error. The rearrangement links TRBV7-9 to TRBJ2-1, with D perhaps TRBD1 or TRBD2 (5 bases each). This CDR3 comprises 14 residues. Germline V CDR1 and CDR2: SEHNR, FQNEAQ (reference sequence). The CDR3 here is CASRLEGKWDEQFF. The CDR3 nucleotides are TGTGCCAGCCGCTTAGAGGGGAAATGGGATGAGCAGTTCTTC. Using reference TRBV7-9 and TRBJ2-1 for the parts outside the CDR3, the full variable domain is DTGVSQNPRHKITKRGQNVTFRCDPISEHNRLYWYRQTLGQGPEFLTYFQNEAQLEKSRLLSDRFSAERPKGSFSTLEIQRTEQGDSAMYLCASRLEGKWDEQFFGPGTRLTVL.

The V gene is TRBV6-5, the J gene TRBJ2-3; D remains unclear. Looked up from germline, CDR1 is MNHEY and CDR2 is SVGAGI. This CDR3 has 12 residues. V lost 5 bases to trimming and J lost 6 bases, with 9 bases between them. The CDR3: CASSPLWDTQYF. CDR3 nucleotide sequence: TGTGCCAGCAGTCCCCTATGGGATACGCAGTATTTT.

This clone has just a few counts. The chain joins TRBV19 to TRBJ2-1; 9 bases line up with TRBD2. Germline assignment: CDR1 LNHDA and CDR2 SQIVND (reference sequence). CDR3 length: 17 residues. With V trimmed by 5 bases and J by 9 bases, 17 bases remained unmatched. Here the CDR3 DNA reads TGTGCCAGTAGTGCCCCTGGGAGCGGGGGGCGCCTGGGTGAGCAGTTCTTC. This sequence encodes CASSAPGSGGRLGEQFF.

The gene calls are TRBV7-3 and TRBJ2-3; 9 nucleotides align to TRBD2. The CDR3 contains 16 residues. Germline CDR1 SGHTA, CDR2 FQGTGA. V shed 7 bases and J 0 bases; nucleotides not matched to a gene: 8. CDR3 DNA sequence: TGTGCCAGCACCTATGGGGCGGGGGGGAGCACAGATACGCAGTATTTT. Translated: CASTYGAGGSTDTQYF.

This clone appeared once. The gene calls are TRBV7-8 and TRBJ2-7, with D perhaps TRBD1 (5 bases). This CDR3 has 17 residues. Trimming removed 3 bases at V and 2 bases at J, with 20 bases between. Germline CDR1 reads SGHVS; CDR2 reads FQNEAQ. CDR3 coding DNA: TGTGCCAGCAGCTTCGGGCGTTTGAGCAGGGATCCCTACGAGCAGTACTTC. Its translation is CASSFGRLSRDPYEQYF.

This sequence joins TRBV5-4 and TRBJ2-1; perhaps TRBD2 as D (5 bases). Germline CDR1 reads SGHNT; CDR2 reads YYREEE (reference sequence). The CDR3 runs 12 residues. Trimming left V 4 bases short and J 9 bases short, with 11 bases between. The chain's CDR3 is CASSRDEGEQFF. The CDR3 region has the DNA TGTGCCAGCAGCCGAGACGAGGGTGAGCAGTTCTTC.

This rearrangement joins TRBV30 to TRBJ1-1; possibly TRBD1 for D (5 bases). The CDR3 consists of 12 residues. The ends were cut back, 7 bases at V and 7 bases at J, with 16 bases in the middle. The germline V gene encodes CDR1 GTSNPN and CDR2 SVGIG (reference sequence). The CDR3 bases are TGTGCCTCAACACAGGATTCCCTTGAAGCTTTCTTT. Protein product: CASTQDSLEAFF. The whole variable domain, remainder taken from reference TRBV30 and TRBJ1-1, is SQTIHQWPATLVQPVGSPLSLECTVEGTSNPNLYWYRQAAGRGLQLLFYSVGIGQISSEVPQNLSASRPQDRQFILSSKKLLLSDSGFYLCASTQDSLEAFFGQGTRLTVV.